These 15 T cell receptor beta chains originate from one sample sequenced in a study of cytomegalovirus exposure and HLA in healthy donors. Assay: immunoSEQ multiplex PCR; the TCRdb copy retains only in-frame clones and omits some. The table lists some 180,000 clones, about 89% of them singletons. The sample comprised PBMCs. The receptor source for this set is a man in his thirties or forties in good health and CMV-seropositive.

The chain combines TRBV5-1 with TRBJ1-1; D possibly corresponds to TRBD1 (5 bases). Germline V lookup: CDR1 SGHRS, CDR2 YFSETQ. This CDR3 spans 15 amino acids. Trimming removed 4 bases from V and 2 bases from J, with 15 bases in between. The CDR3 DNA sequence: TGCGCCAGCAGCCCCCCTGGGGGTCGAAACACTGAAGCTTTCTTT. It codes for CASSPPGGRNTEAFF.

The chain joins TRBV6-5 to TRBJ2-1; the D gene could be TRBD1 or TRBD2 (6 bases each). The CDR3 is 15 residues long. Germline lookup yields CDR1 MNHEY and CDR2 SVGAGI. Trimming stripped 0 bases from V and 7 bases from J, with 13 bases between. The CDR3 is CASSYSTQGRNEQFF. In nucleotides, the CDR3 is TGTGCCAGCAGTTACTCGACCCAGGGGAGGAATGAGCAGTTCTTC.

J is TRBJ2-7 and V is TRBV5-1, with 9 bases lining up with TRBD1. With V trimmed by 4 bases and J by 4 bases, 9 bases remained unmatched. This CDR3 region has 15 residues. Germline V gene data show CDR1 as SGHRS and CDR2 as YFSETQ. The CDR3 nucleotides read TGCGCCAGCAGCCCCTCCGGGACAGGGACGTACGAGCAGTACTTC. Residues: CASSPSGTGTYEQYF.

The chain couples TRBV25-1 to TRBJ2-7; D may be TRBD1 (6 bases). The length of the CDR3 is 14 residues. Germline CDR1 MGHDK, CDR2 SYGVNS. The V end lost 4 bases, the J end lost 1 base, and 11 bases lay between the germline ends. CDR3 loop: CASSGGGYSYEQYF. In nucleotides, the CDR3 is TGTGCCAGCAGTGGAGGGGGTTATTCCTACGAGCAGTACTTC.

The gene calls are TRBV7-8 and TRBJ1-1; D is unclear. This CDR3 region has 13 residues. The germline V gene encodes CDR1 SGHVS and CDR2 FQNEAQ. Trimming stripped 5 bases from V and 1 base from J, with 8 bases between. CDR3 residues: CASSIPKNTEAFF. The CDR3 bases are TGTGCCAGCAGCATACCAAAGAACACTGAAGCTTTCTTT. The whole variable domain, remainder taken from reference TRBV7-8 and TRBJ1-1, is GAGVSQSPRYKVAKRGQDVALRCDPISGHVSLFWYQQALGQGPEFLTYFQNEAQLDKSGLPSDRFFAERPEGSVSTLKIQRTQQEDSAVYLCASSIPKNTEAFFGQGTRLTVV.

The V call is TRBV19, the J call TRBJ2-7; D is ambiguous. Germline values: CDR1 LNHDA, CDR2 SQIVND (reference sequence). The CDR3 has 15 amino acids. V shed 5 bases and J shed 3 bases, with 17 bases lying between them. As DNA, the CDR3 is TGTGCCAGTAGTCCCACCCAGCTCTTGGGCTACGAGCAGTACTTC. It codes for CASSPTQLLGYEQYF.

This clone was seen a few times. The V and J genes are TRBV4-3 and TRBJ1-1, with unresolved D. V shed 0 bases and J shed 1 base, with 6 bases lying between them. Germline loops: CDR1 LGHNA, CDR2 YSLEER. The CDR3 extends over 14 amino acids. The CDR3 loop reads CASSQDHGNTEAFF. CDR3 nucleotides: TGCGCCAGCAGCCAAGATCACGGGAACACTGAAGCTTTCTTT.

This sequence joins TRBV6-6 and TRBJ2-1; the D is unclear. The CDR3 covers 14 residues. The germline V and J ends were trimmed by 7 bases and 4 bases, with 14 bases remaining between them. Germline V gene lookup returns CDR1 MNHNY and CDR2 SVGAGI (reference sequence). The CDR3 region has the DNA TGTGCCAGCAACGGGCGGCGAACTTACAATGAGCAGTTCTTC. Protein product: CASNGRRTYNEQFF.

The V gene is TRBV2, the J gene TRBJ2-2; 7 bases fit TRBD1. Trimming took 0 bases from V and 8 from J; bases not matched to a gene: 3. CDR3 length: 14 residues. Germline values: CDR1 SNHLY, CDR2 FYNNEI. This CDR3 reads CASSEAPRGGELFF. In DNA, the CDR3 is TGTGCCAGCAGTGAAGCGCCCAGGGGGGGGGAGCTGTTTTTT.

The chain joins TRBV30 to TRBJ2-7, with TRBD1 matching over 8 bases. The ends lost 0 bases at V and 0 bases at J; junction bases unmatched: 1. CDR3 length: 14 residues. From germline, CDR1 is GTSNPN and CDR2 SVGIG (reference sequence). The CDR3: CAWSVGTGSYEQYF. As DNA, the CDR3 is TGTGCCTGGAGTGTAGGGACAGGCTCCTACGAGCAGTACTTC.

The chain carries TRBV27 and TRBJ2-5, with D perhaps TRBD2 (6 bases). V lost 0 bases and J 1 base, leaving 18 bases between the germline ends. Germline loops: CDR1 MNHEY, CDR2 SMNVEV (reference sequence). The CDR3 covers 18 residues. CDR3 sequence reads: CASSLSKASVISQETQYF. The CDR3, as DNA: TGTGCCAGCAGTTTATCCAAGGCTAGCGTTATTTCCCAAGAGACCCAGTACTTC.

The rearrangement joins TRBV7-2 to TRBJ1-2; the D gene is possibly TRBD1 (6 bases). This CDR3 has 15 residues. Trimming left V 3 bases short and J 5 bases short, with 16 bases between. Germline CDR1 reads SGHTA; CDR2 reads FQGNSA. The CDR3 is CASSFDPGAGYGYTF. Here the CDR3 DNA reads TGTGCCAGCAGCTTCGATCCGGGGGCAGGGTATGGCTACACCTTC.

The chain couples TRBV11-3 to TRBJ1-3; D call uncertain. CDR3 length: 13 residues. CDR1 is SGHNT, CDR2 YENEEA, per germline. V was pared by 2 bases and J by 0 bases, with 2 bases between. CDR3 nucleotide sequence: TGTGCCAGCAGCTTAAGCTCTGGAAACACCATATATTTT. Its protein is CASSLSSGNTIYF.

The chain links TRBV13 to TRBJ2-7, with D unresolved. Germline loops: CDR1 PRHDT, CDR2 FYEKMQ (reference sequence). The CDR3 extends over 14 amino acids. Deletions cut 2 bases from V and 2 bases from J, with 10 bases between. The CDR3 DNA follows: TGTGCCAGCAGCTTATCTTCAGGACCCTACGAGCAGTACTTC. This encodes CASSLSSGPYEQYF.

This clone came up a few times. The rearrangement joins TRBV10-3 to TRBJ1-2; D not certain. The CDR3 has 13 residues. Deletions cut 2 bases from V and 2 bases from J, with 6 bases between. CDR1 is ENHRY, CDR2 SYGVKD, per germline. The chain's CDR3 is CAISEGPNYGYTF. Here the CDR3 DNA reads TGTGCCATCAGTGAGGGCCCGAACTATGGCTACACCTTC.